Listed below are T cell receptor beta chains from one sample, sequenced in a study of cytomegalovirus exposure and HLA in healthy donors. Here immunoSEQ multiplex PCR was the method, and the copy in TCRdb shows in-frame clones only, minus some. The table has some 160,000 clones, roughly 80% seen once. The specimen sequenced was PBMCs. The receptors were sampled from a man aged 45-65 years in good health and CMV-seropositive. The CDR3 runs from the conserved cysteine through the conserved F or W. The D gene is left open where the match is weak.

CDR3aa: CASSYDSLTTNEKLFF
j_gene: TRBJ1-4
v_gene: TRBV6-5
d_gene: .

CDR3aa: CASSLATDRAFSEQYF
j_gene: TRBJ2-7
v_gene: TRBV5-1
d_gene: TRBD1

CDR3aa: CASTSPGFYNSPLHF
j_gene: TRBJ1-6
v_gene: TRBV6-5
d_gene: .

CDR3aa: CASSRSASQETQYF
j_gene: TRBJ2-5
v_gene: TRBV7-9
d_gene: .

CDR3aa: CASSQEVASGSYEQYF
j_gene: TRBJ2-7
v_gene: TRBV4-2
d_gene: TRBD2

CDR3aa: CATSQAGARMYGYTF
j_gene: TRBJ1-2
v_gene: TRBV15
d_gene: .

CDR3aa: CASSMAVQGHNSPLHF
j_gene: TRBJ1-6
v_gene: TRBV5-6
d_gene: .

CDR3aa: CSVGTGSPGNTIYF
j_gene: TRBJ1-3
v_gene: TRBV29-1
d_gene: TRBD1

CDR3aa: CASSPGRAYGYTF
j_gene: TRBJ1-2
v_gene: TRBV6-4
d_gene: .

CDR3aa: CAISELISGGFTDTQYF
j_gene: TRBJ2-3
v_gene: TRBV10-3
d_gene: TRBD2

CDR3aa: CAIGEGGGNQPQHF
j_gene: TRBJ1-5
v_gene: TRBV10-3
d_gene: .

CDR3aa: CASSFHSGVNTGELFF
j_gene: TRBJ2-2
v_gene: TRBV7-7
d_gene: .

CDR3aa: CASSVLPGPGVNYGYTF
j_gene: TRBJ1-2
v_gene: TRBV9
d_gene: .

CDR3aa: CASGLPTGGEGPQHF
j_gene: TRBJ1-5
v_gene: TRBV12-5
d_gene: TRBD1

CDR3aa: CASNEVTGSSYNSPLHF
j_gene: TRBJ1-6
v_gene: TRBV5-8
d_gene: .

CDR3aa: CASSLAGGAGDTQYF
j_gene: TRBJ2-3
v_gene: TRBV5-4
d_gene: TRBD2

CDR3aa: CASSLGTNQPQHF
j_gene: TRBJ1-5
v_gene: TRBV7-9
d_gene: .

CDR3aa: CASNVQTNTGELFF
j_gene: TRBJ2-2
v_gene: TRBV6-5
d_gene: .

CDR3aa: CASSLAQRLTDQETQYF
j_gene: TRBJ2-5
v_gene: TRBV5-4
d_gene: .

CDR3aa: CASSLAYRQEGYEQYF
j_gene: TRBJ2-7
v_gene: TRBV5-4
d_gene: .

CDR3aa: CASTSGGTEAFF
j_gene: TRBJ1-1
v_gene: TRBV28
d_gene: .

CDR3aa: CASSLAEGDKPPLHF
j_gene: TRBJ1-6
v_gene: TRBV23-1
d_gene: .

CDR3aa: CAWSPRDRGIQYF
j_gene: TRBJ2-4
v_gene: TRBV30
d_gene: TRBD1

CDR3aa: CASSVSPPKYYSNQPQHF
j_gene: TRBJ1-5
v_gene: TRBV9
d_gene: .

CDR3aa: CASSLEGSHNSPLHF
j_gene: TRBJ1-6
v_gene: TRBV9
d_gene: .

CDR3aa: CASSYGAGTGELFF
j_gene: TRBJ2-2
v_gene: TRBV6-5
d_gene: .

CDR3aa: CASSLVAGVPYEQYF
j_gene: TRBJ2-7
v_gene: TRBV7-8
d_gene: TRBD2

CDR3aa: CASSSQGESSETQYF
j_gene: TRBJ2-5
v_gene: TRBV11-1
d_gene: TRBD1

CDR3aa: CATSRGTSLQMTSTDTQYF
j_gene: TRBJ2-3
v_gene: TRBV15
d_gene: .

CDR3aa: CASSLEGVQGNWETQYF
j_gene: TRBJ2-5
v_gene: TRBV5-4
d_gene: .

CDR3aa: CASSFGLGGNTEAFF
j_gene: TRBJ1-1
v_gene: TRBV7-9
d_gene: .

CDR3aa: CASSSAGGPPNEQFF
j_gene: TRBJ2-1
v_gene: TRBV5-4
d_gene: TRBD2

CDR3aa: CASSRQGDSGNTIYF
j_gene: TRBJ1-3
v_gene: TRBV11-2
d_gene: TRBD1

CDR3aa: CASSYLETQYF
j_gene: TRBJ2-5
v_gene: TRBV7-9
d_gene: .

CDR3aa: CASSVEAGGYEQYF
j_gene: TRBJ2-7
v_gene: TRBV9
d_gene: TRBD1

CDR3aa: CASSATGGAHTEAFF
j_gene: TRBJ1-1
v_gene: TRBV7-3
d_gene: TRBD1

CDR3aa: CASSLQGGQETQYF
j_gene: TRBJ2-5
v_gene: TRBV7-2
d_gene: .

CDR3aa: CASDTGVGSPLHF
j_gene: TRBJ1-6
v_gene: TRBV19
d_gene: TRBD1

CDR3aa: CASSPGQGYGYTF
j_gene: TRBJ1-2
v_gene: TRBV19
d_gene: TRBD1

CDR3aa: CASSLTGGPYNEQFF
j_gene: TRBJ2-1
v_gene: TRBV7-7
d_gene: .

CDR3aa: CASREGYSDGYTF
j_gene: TRBJ1-2
v_gene: TRBV2
d_gene: .

CDR3aa: CASSSTRGTGNTIYF
j_gene: TRBJ1-3
v_gene: TRBV11-2
d_gene: TRBD1

CDR3aa: CASSLGGLAGNQETQYF
j_gene: TRBJ2-5
v_gene: TRBV27
d_gene: TRBD2

CDR3aa: CASTPIRDRGEKLFF
j_gene: TRBJ1-4
v_gene: TRBV19
d_gene: TRBD1

CDR3aa: CASSLDLTRPYEQYF
j_gene: TRBJ2-7
v_gene: TRBV4-1
d_gene: .

CDR3aa: CASNFDRTKLFF
j_gene: TRBJ1-4
v_gene: TRBV6-9
d_gene: .

CDR3aa: CASSSGRQGYGYTF
j_gene: TRBJ1-2
v_gene: TRBV19
d_gene: TRBD1

CDR3aa: CASSYGDRAPQHF
j_gene: TRBJ1-5
v_gene: TRBV6-5
d_gene: TRBD1

CDR3aa: CASRLTQGTYEQYF
j_gene: TRBJ2-7
v_gene: TRBV5-4
d_gene: TRBD1